Below are 8 T cell receptor beta chains sequenced from a single sample in a study of T-cell reconstitution after alpha-beta-depleted transplantation in children. Researchers prepared the TCRbeta library using unique molecular identifiers, the study reports. MiXCR, applied by TCRdb to the PCR reads, yields one record per CDR3 protein. The sample holds under 70,000 distinct CDR3 sequences; 11% are singletons and the top ten take 13%. The material sequenced was PBMCs, taken before TCRalphabeta/CD19-depleted stem cell transplant. These receptors came from a boy younger than 18 with acute myeloid leukemia, due to receive a stem cell transplant.

This clonotype was counted at least ten times. The CDR3 loop is CASSLNPERGGPGEQFF. The CDR3 DNA is TGTGCCAGCAGCTTAAACCCCGAACGGGGGGGCCCGGGAGAGCAGTTCTTC. J is TRBJ2-1 and V is TRBV7-6; TRBD2 aligns across 8 bases. V lost 2 bases, J lost 10 bases, and 16 bases stayed unmatched. Germline V gene sequence: CDR1 SGHVS, CDR2 FNYEAQ. CDR3 size: 17 residues.

In its sample, this clonotype was seen a few times. This chain uses TRBV12-3 or TRBV12-4 with TRBJ1-5; D remains unclear. V shed 5 bases and J shed 9 bases, with 8 bases lying between them. The CDR3 runs to 11 residues. In DNA form, the CDR3 reads TGTGCCAGCAGTCTAATTGGGCCCCAGCATTTT. Translated, it gives CASSLIGPQHF.

This clonotype came up many times. The CDR3, as DNA: TGTGCCAGCAGCGGGGGGGGTCCCTATAATTCACCCCTCCACTTT. This sequence encodes CASSGGGPYNSPLHF. The chain uses TRBV7-2 and TRBJ1-6; D is perhaps TRBD1 (5 bases). This CDR3 contains 15 residues. Deletions cut 5 bases from V and 2 bases from J, with 10 bases between. CDR1 is SGHTA and CDR2 is FQGNSA in the germline V gene.

This clonotype was seen ten or more times. The rearrangement links TRBV5-1 to TRBJ2-7; D may correspond to TRBD1 or TRBD2 (6 bases each). Trimming stripped 4 bases from V and 3 bases from J, with 20 bases between. Germline lookup yields CDR1 SGHRS and CDR2 YFSETQ. The CDR3 has 16 amino acids. The CDR3 loop reads CASSTATTGGLYEQYF. The CDR3 coding sequence is TGCGCCAGCAGCACGGCGACTACCGGGGGCCTCTACGAGCAGTACTTC. Complete variable domain (other parts from reference TRBV5-1 and TRBJ2-7): KAGVTQTPRYLIKTRGQQVTLSCSPISGHRSVSWYQQTPGQGLQFLFEYFSETQRNKGNFPGRFSGRQFSNSRSEMNVSTLELGDSALYLCASSTATTGGLYEQYFGPGTRLTVT.

This clonotype was seen ten or more times. The chain recombines TRBV7-8 with TRBJ1-5; TRBD1 aligns across 11 bases. V trimming: 5 bases; J trimming: 2 bases; junction bases outside the gene matches: 14. The CDR3 sequence is 19 residues long. Germline V gene sequence: CDR1 SGHVS, CDR2 FQNEAQ. The CDR3 nucleotides read TGTGCCAGCAGCCAAAACCGGGACAGGGGGAGTATACGCAATCAGCCCCAGCATTTT. Protein product: CASSQNRDRGSIRNQPQHF.

In this sample, this clonotype turned up many times. The chain links TRBV15 to TRBJ2-3, with D tentatively TRBD1 (6 bases). V lost 0 bases and J lost 1, with 11 bases in between. This CDR3 is built from 16 residues. Germline CDR1 is LNHNV and CDR2 is YYDKDF (reference sequence). The CDR3 protein is CATSRDTGFGTDTQYF. The CDR3 DNA sequence: TGTGCCACCAGCAGAGATACAGGGTTCGGCACAGATACGCAGTATTTT.

This clonotype has a count of ten or more. The rearrangement uses TRBV6-5 and TRBJ2-3; 9 bases fit TRBD2. CDR3 size: 18 residues. J gave up 0 bases and V 2 bases, and 9 bases lay outside the gene matches. Per the germline V gene, CDR1 is MNHEY and CDR2 is SVGAGI. This CDR3 is CASSYDLAGITSTDTQYF. DNA for the CDR3: TGTGCCAGCAGTTACGACCTAGCGGGGATAACTAGCACAGATACGCAGTATTTT.

This clonotype has ten or more counts. The chain employs TRBV6-2 or TRBV6-3 and TRBJ1-1; 9 nucleotides agree with TRBD1. This CDR3 has 15 residues. CDR1 and CDR2 (germline): MNHEY, SVGEGT. V lost 6 bases and J lost 6; bases outside the gene matches: 11. This CDR3 is CASSQDRGWTPEAFF. The CDR3 DNA follows: TGTGCCAGCAGCCAGGACAGGGGTTGGACCCCTGAAGCTTTCTTT.